The clone carrying this T cell receptor beta chain was detected only a few times. This specimen belongs to a study of T cell changes during pregnancy in multiple sclerosis. The data were produced by immunoSEQ multiplex PCR, yet TCRdb's version contains in-frame clones alone and is incomplete. The data hold tens of thousands of clones, with 85% to 95% observed a single time. This specimen was peripheral blood, taken after pregnancy. This clonotype was sampled from a female donor with multiple sclerosis, enrolled in a pregnancy study.

Here the CDR3 reads CASSTGTGGNQPQHF. The CDR3 DNA sequence: TGTGCCAGCAGTACCGGGACAGGGGGCAATCAGCCCCAGCATTTT. The V and J genes are TRBV2 and TRBJ1-5; 10 nucleotides agree with TRBD1. V shed 5 bases, J shed 2 bases, and the junction held 3 bases outside the gene matches. The CDR3 has 15 amino acids. Germline values: CDR1 SNHLY, CDR2 FYNNEI.